This is a list of T cell receptor beta chains from one sample in a study of T cell changes during pregnancy in multiple sclerosis. The method was immunoSEQ multiplex PCR; TCRdb's version includes in-frame clones alone and lacks a portion of them. Of 30,000 to 45,000 clones listed, 75% to 95% are singletons. Sequencing used CD4+ T cells from peripheral blood mononuclear cells, obtained in the second trimester of pregnancy. These receptors were obtained from a female donor in good health, enrolled as a control in a pregnancy study. The CDR3 runs from the conserved cysteine through the conserved F or W. Fields, in order: J gene, V gene, clone size, D gene, CDR3 protein, CDR3 DNA. A D gene is named only where the DNA matches it firmly. A row's size may be missing; if present it is once, few, many or a size class.

TRBJ1-1,TRBV29-1,NA,NA,CSGSRGGLGTEAFF,TGCAGCGGGAGCCGGGGGGGGTTGGGCACTGAAGCTTTCTTT
TRBJ2-2,TRBV5-8,NA,TRBD2,CASSPRGTSGNTGELFF,TGTGCCAGCAGCCCGCGAGGGACTAGCGGGAACACCGGGGAGCTGTTTTTT
TRBJ1-2,TRBV5-6,NA,NA,CASSYGQTYGYTF,TGTGCCAGCAGCTATGGACAGACATATGGCTACACCTTC
TRBJ2-2,TRBV5-1,NA,TRBD1,CASSPDRGFTGELFF,TGCGCCAGCAGCCCAGACAGGGGGTTCACCGGGGAGCTGTTTTTT
TRBJ2-1,TRBV11-3,NA,NA,CASSLEGSSSYNEQFF,TGTGCCAGCAGCTTAGAGGGCAGTAGCTCCTACAATGAGCAGTTCTTC
TRBJ1-5,TRBV7-9,NA,NA,CASSLGGGRGDQPQHF,TGTGCCAGCAGCTTAGGGGGGGGGCGAGGCGATCAGCCCCAGCATTTT
TRBJ2-3,TRBV28,once,NA,CANRDSYTDTQYF,TGTGCCAACCGGGACTCCTACACAGATACGCAGTATTTT
TRBJ1-4,TRBV5-4,NA,NA,CASSFGGGLNEKLFF,TGTGCCAGCAGCTTCGGGGGGGGTCTTAATGAAAAACTGTTTTTT
TRBJ2-5,TRBV29-1,NA,NA,CSVASGDMTQYF,TGCAGCGTTGCGTCAGGGGATATGACCCAGTACTTC
TRBJ2-7,TRBV28,NA,TRBD1,CASSPGQQVTYEQYF,TGTGCCAGCAGTCCGGGACAGCAAGTAACCTACGAGCAGTACTTC
TRBJ2-7,TRBV7-8,NA,NA,CASSRLGGGMEQYF,TGTGCCAGCAGCCGCTTGGGGGGGGGCATGGAGCAGTACTTC
TRBJ1-2,TRBV6-6,NA,NA,CASSGTYIEYTF,TGTGCCAGCAGTGGGACTTACATAGAATACACCTTC
TRBJ1-5,TRBV7-2,NA,NA,CASKPKQGNNQPQHF,TGTGCCAGCAAACCTAAACAGGGTAACAATCAGCCCCAGCATTTT
TRBJ1-4,TRBV5-1,NA,TRBD1,CASSRPAGTGGEKLFF,TGCGCCAGCAGCCGGCCGGCCGGGACAGGGGGTGAAAAACTGTTTTTT
TRBJ2-5,TRBV28,NA,NA,CASSLTSWETQYF,TGTGCCAGCAGTTTAACTAGCTGGGAGACCCAGTACTTC
TRBJ1-6,TRBV10-1,NA,TRBD1,CASGYRGANSPLHF,TGCGCCAGCGGCTACAGGGGCGCTAATTCACCCCTCCACTTT
TRBJ2-1,TRBV15,once,NA,CATSRDRAWRDEQFF,TGTGCCACCAGCAGAGATCGGGCCTGGAGGGATGAGCAGTTCTTC
TRBJ2-5,TRBV15,NA,NA,CATSRVGSRETQYF,TGTGCCACCAGCAGAGTGGGCAGTCGCGAGACCCAGTACTTC
TRBJ2-7,TRBV28,NA,TRBD1,CASSLGTAPYEQYF,TGTGCCAGCAGCCTCGGGACAGCTCCCTACGAGCAGTACTTC
TRBJ1-2,TRBV6-5,NA,NA,CASSYSGRVAYGYTF,TGTGCCAGCAGTTACTCAGGCAGGGTGGCCTATGGCTACACCTTC
TRBJ1-1,TRBV11-3,NA,NA,CASSSRERDPEKAFF,TGTGCCAGCAGCTCCCGGGAGAGGGACCCAGAAAAAGCTTTCTTT
TRBJ2-5,TRBV5-1,once,TRBD2,CASSVGLALETQYF,TGCGCCAGCAGCGTGGGACTAGCGTTGGAGACCCAGTACTTC
TRBJ1-1,TRBV14,once,NA,CASSLRTGGGATAFF,TGTGCCAGCAGCCTAAGAACGGGCGGGGGCGCGACAGCTTTCTTT
TRBJ1-1,TRBV18,NA,NA,CASRGHPNTEAFF,TGTGCCAGCAGGGGACACCCGAACACTGAAGCTTTCTTT
TRBJ2-3,TRBV9,NA,TRBD2,CASATSAYRDTQYF,TGTGCCAGCGCCACTAGCGCGTATCGAGATACGCAGTATTTT
TRBJ2-3,TRBV6-5,NA,NA,CAIRGAGDTQYF,TGTGCCATCCGGGGGGCCGGGGATACGCAGTATTTT
TRBJ2-5,TRBV6-5,NA,TRBD1,CASSRGLWQETQYF,TGTGCCAGCAGTAGGGGGCTGTGGCAAGAGACCCAGTACTTC
TRBJ1-5,TRBV7-9,NA,NA,CASSLAAGGVSNQPQHF,TGTGCCAGCAGCTTAGCGGCCGGCGGGGTTAGCAATCAGCCCCAGCATTTT
TRBJ2-5,TRBV11-2,NA,NA,CASSVGVAETQYF,TGTGCCAGCAGCGTCGGGGTAGCCGAGACCCAGTACTTC
TRBJ1-6,TRBV7-9,NA,TRBD1,CASSSGQNNSPLHF,TGTGCCAGCAGCTCGGGACAGAACAATTCACCCCTCCACTTT
TRBJ1-2,TRBV4-1,NA,TRBD1,CASSQEGDSLYGYTF,TGCGCCAGCAGCCAAGAGGGGGACAGTTTATATGGCTACACCTTC
TRBJ2-1,TRBV4-1,once,NA,CASSQLEAPGIYNEQFF,TGCGCCAGCAGCCAATTGGAGGCCCCGGGTATCTACAATGAGCAGTTCTTC
TRBJ2-2,TRBV7-8,NA,TRBD2,CASSSPGGREGDKNTGELFF,TGTGCCAGCAGCTCACCGGGTGGGCGGGAGGGAGATAAGAACACCGGGGAGCTGTTTTTT
TRBJ2-5,TRBV9,NA,NA,CASSVVPGGETQYF,TGTGCCAGCAGCGTAGTCCCAGGAGGGGAGACCCAGTACTTC
TRBJ2-1,TRBV27,NA,TRBD2,CASSPRTSGRAGEFF,TGTGCCAGCAGTCCCAGGACTAGCGGGAGGGCCGGGGAGTTCTTC
TRBJ2-3,TRBV10-3,NA,NA,CAISESGGLGPETDTQYF,TGTGCCATCAGTGAGTCCGGAGGGCTAGGCCCCGAAACAGATACGCAGTATTTT
TRBJ1-1,TRBV5-6,NA,NA,CASQKGRNTEAFF,TGTGCCTCCCAAAAGGGGCGGAACACTGAAGCTTTCTTT
TRBJ2-7,TRBV27,NA,TRBD2,CATRRGGGLYYEQYF,TGTGCCACCCGTCGGGGGGGAGGCTTATACTACGAGCAGTACTTC
TRBJ1-2,TRBV30,NA,TRBD1,CAWRGQGYYGYTF,TGTGCCTGGAGGGGACAGGGATACTATGGCTACACCTTC
TRBJ2-5,TRBV9,NA,TRBD2,CASSVGGAGGLETQYF,TGTGCCAGCAGCGTAGGTGGAGCGGGGGGCTTGGAGACCCAGTACTTC
TRBJ1-5,TRBV10-3,NA,NA,CAISESTTPQHF,TGTGCCATCAGTGAGTCGACTACGCCCCAGCATTTT
TRBJ2-5,TRBV11-3,NA,TRBD1,CASSLGKTGTGNWETQYF,TGTGCCAGCAGCTTAGGGAAGACCGGGACAGGGAATTGGGAGACCCAGTACTTC
TRBJ2-7,TRBV4-1,NA,NA,CASSQDLAPGLPYEQYF,TGCGCCAGCAGCCAAGATTTGGCCCCGGGACTTCCCTACGAGCAGTACTTC
TRBJ1-5,TRBV30,NA,TRBD1,CAWRAGGLDQPQHF,TGTGCCTGGAGAGCAGGGGGATTGGATCAGCCCCAGCATTTT
TRBJ2-7,TRBV30,NA,TRBD1,CAWGTGYEQYF,TGTGCCTGGGGGACAGGATACGAGCAGTACTTC
TRBJ2-7,TRBV6-1,once,TRBD2,CASSEEGQVWTSGIYEQYF,TGTGCCAGCAGTGAAGAGGGACAGGTATGGACTAGCGGGATCTACGAGCAGTACTTC
TRBJ2-3,TRBV14,NA,TRBD1,CASSQVKGTGSTDTQYF,TGTGCCAGCAGCCAAGTAAAGGGGACAGGTTCCACAGATACGCAGTATTTT
TRBJ2-3,TRBV18,NA,NA,CASSKDLGVGDTQYF,TGTGCCAGCTCCAAGGATCTAGGTGTAGGAGATACGCAGTATTTT
TRBJ1-1,TRBV11-2,NA,NA,CASSLAGGSNTEAFF,TGTGCCAGCAGCTTAGCCGGGGGATCGAACACTGAAGCTTTCTTT
TRBJ1-5,TRBV2,NA,NA,CASSENRGGQPQHF,TGTGCCAGCAGTGAAAATAGGGGCGGTCAGCCCCAGCATTTT
TRBJ2-5,TRBV5-1,NA,TRBD2,CASSLGLAGRETQYF,TGCGCCAGCAGCTTGGGACTAGCTGGTAGAGAGACCCAGTACTTC
TRBJ2-2,TRBV21-1,NA,NA,CASSKESGQYTGELFF,TGTGCCAGCAGCAAAGAATCGGGACAGTACACCGGGGAGCTGTTTTTT
TRBJ2-4,TRBV7-2,NA,TRBD2,CASSLKGTSGTVAKNIQYF,TGTGCCAGCAGCTTGAAAGGGACTAGCGGGACAGTAGCCAAAAACATTCAGTACTTC
TRBJ1-1,TRBV7-3,NA,NA,CASSFSGEGYTEAFF,TGTGCCAGCAGCTTCTCAGGGGAAGGTTACACTGAAGCTTTCTTT
TRBJ2-7,TRBV19,NA,TRBD1,CASSRTGNEQYF,TGTGCCAGTAGTAGGACAGGGAACGAGCAGTACTTC
TRBJ2-7,TRBV29-1,NA,NA,CSVEDPRETQYF,TGCAGCGTTGAAGATCCGAGGGAGACGCAGTACTTC
TRBJ2-1,TRBV6-6,NA,NA,CASSYSTGYNEQFF,TGTGCCAGCAGTTACTCGACAGGATACAATGAGCAGTTCTTC
TRBJ2-1,TRBV5-5,once,TRBD2,CASSLAGGPYEQFF,TGTGCCAGCAGTCTAGCGGGAGGCCCCTATGAGCAGTTCTTC
TRBJ1-5,TRBV10-3,NA,TRBD1,CAPLNGTGGPHSNQPQHF,TGTGCCCCGCTAAACGGGACAGGGGGCCCCCATAGCAATCAGCCCCAGCATTTT